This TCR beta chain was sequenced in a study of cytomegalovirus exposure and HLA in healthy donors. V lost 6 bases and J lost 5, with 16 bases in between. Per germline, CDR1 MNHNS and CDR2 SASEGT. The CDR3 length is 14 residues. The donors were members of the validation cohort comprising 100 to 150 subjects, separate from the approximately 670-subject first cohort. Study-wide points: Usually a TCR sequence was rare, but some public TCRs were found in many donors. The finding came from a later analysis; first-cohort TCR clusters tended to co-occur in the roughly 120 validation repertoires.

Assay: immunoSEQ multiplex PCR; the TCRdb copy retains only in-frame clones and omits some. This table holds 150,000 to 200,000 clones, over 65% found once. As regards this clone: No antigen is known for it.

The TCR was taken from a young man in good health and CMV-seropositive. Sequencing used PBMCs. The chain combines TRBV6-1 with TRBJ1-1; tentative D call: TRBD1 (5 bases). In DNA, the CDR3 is TGTGCCAGCAGCCTTAAGGGGCGGGGGACTGAAGCTTTCTTT. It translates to CASSLKGRGTEAFF.